This T cell receptor beta chain was sequenced for a study of T cells in Graves' hyperthyroidism and ophthalmopathy. Overall study context: Blood from the periphery was taken at initial diagnosis, before any treatment.

This clonotype was picked up many times. Amplification of TCR beta CDR3 regions used RNA as the template. First-round RT-PCR targeting the TCR CDR3 was performed with the HTBI primer set. TCRdb reprocessed the multiplex PCR reads via MiXCR and lists one record per CDR3 protein. Counted here are about 340,000 distinct CDR3 sequences, 21% occurring once; the ten biggest clones make up about 50%. PBMCs were collected from a roughly 10 ml volume of fresh peripheral blood. The CDR3 is 13 residues long. Germline-derived CDR1 and CDR2 are DFQATT and SNEGSKA (reference sequence). The V and J ends lost 5 bases and 0 bases, in that order; junction bases with no gene match: 1.

The source material was blood. The receptor comes from a woman between 45 and 60 years old with Graves' hyperthyroidism. The rearrangement links TRBV20-1 to TRBJ1-2; 9 nucleotides match TRBD1. The CDR3 here is CSAGDRANYGYTF. CDR3 sequence (DNA): TGCAGTGCTGGGGACAGGGCTAACTATGGCTACACCTTC.